This T cell receptor (beta chain) was observed in a study of blood T cell repertoires in COVID-19. At the level of the study: The United States, Italy and Spain supplied acute and convalescent COVID-19 samples. T cells, B-cell-depleted T cells, or PBMCs provided the cDNA or gDNA that served as material.

The CDR3 is 13 residues long. V lost 3 bases, J lost 0 bases, and 6 bases lay in between. Germline CDR1 reads SGHRS; CDR2 reads YFSETQ. Original analysis: Amplification of reference gene primers provided the estimated nucleated cell counts. Generated by immunoSEQ multiplex PCR, the TCRdb table keeps only in-frame clones and is missing some. The V and J calls and clone size come from that table; D and trimming were worked out from the DNA. The sample consists of 80,000 to 100,000 clones, just over 85% of them appearing once. The chain couples TRBV5-1 to TRBJ1-1; D unclear. The receptor comes from an elderly woman in a cohort sampled during active or convalescent COVID-19. The sample comprised peripheral blood. The CDR3 loop is CASSSQMNTEAFF. In DNA, the CDR3 is TGCGCCAGCAGCTCCCAAATGAACACTGAAGCTTTCTTT.